The 27 T cell receptor beta chains below all came from one sample that was sequenced in a study of Graves' ophthalmopathy and Graves' hyperthyroidism. Amplification of the TCR beta CDR3 regions used RNA transcripts (as template). Second-round multiplex PCR came after a first-round RT-PCR that employed HTBI primers. A single record per CDR3 protein comes from TCRdb applying MiXCR to the multiplex PCR reads. Among hundreds of thousands of distinct CDR3 sequences listed, about two fifths were seen once. The sequenced sample consisted of peripheral blood. The receptors derive from an adult man with Graves' ophthalmopathy.

At least ten counts were recorded for this clonotype. The chain has TRBV2 and TRBJ2-5; weak D call: TRBD2 (6 bases). V was trimmed by 8 bases and J by 5 bases, leaving 21 bases between them. CDR1 SNHLY and CDR2 FYNNEI come from the germline V gene. There are 15 residues in the CDR3. Here the CDR3 reads CASAPGVREYETQYF. CDR3 in DNA: TGTGCCAGCGCACCGGGGGTCAGGGAGTACGAGACCCAGTACTTC.

A remark on this clonotype: With a much larger clone just one base away, this may be a read error. The chain recombines TRBV6-6 with TRBJ2-7; D not certain. The CDR3 covers 12 residues. Germline V lookup: CDR1 MNHNY, CDR2 SVGAGI (reference sequence). V lost 2 bases and J 3 bases, leaving 5 bases between the germline ends. CDR3 in amino acids: CASSYQCYEQYF. CDR3 DNA: TGTGCCAGCAGTTACCAGTGCTACGAGCAGTACTTC.

This clonotype came up many times. The junction differs from germline at one of its ends, possibly a read error. The chain is built from TRBV7-7 and TRBJ2-7; D ambiguous. Germline V gene data show CDR1 as SSHAT and CDR2 as FNYEAQ (reference sequence). The CDR3 covers 14 residues. The CDR3 sequence is CASSPHLSSYEQYF. The CDR3 DNA follows: TGTGCTAGCAGCCCCCACTTGAGCTCCTACGAGCAGTACTTC.

This clonotype has a count of ten or more. V gene TRBV7-2 combines with J gene TRBJ1-2; D possibly corresponds to TRBD1 (5 bases). CDR3 length: 15 residues. Trimming cost V 5 bases and J 4 bases, with 17 bases left between them. CDR1 is SGHTA, CDR2 FQGNSA, per germline. The CDR3 here is CASSPSWGGVYGYTF. The CDR3, as DNA: TGTGCCAGCAGCCCCTCCTGGGGGGGGGTCTATGGCTACACCTTC.

The table lists this clonotype with a count of one. One junction end does not reproduce the germline sequence, and a read error may be involved. CDR3 nucleotide sequence: TGTGCCAGCAGTTACGGGTCCCGGACAGGCACAGATACGCAGTATTTT. It translates to CASSYGSRTGTDTQYF. The V and J genes are TRBV10-3 and TRBJ2-3, with D perhaps TRBD1 (6 bases). CDR3 length: 16 amino acids. Germline V gene data show CDR1 as ENHRY and CDR2 as SYGVKD.

The table lists this clonotype with many counts. The V gene is TRBV7-9, the J gene TRBJ1-2; 7 nucleotides align to TRBD1. CDR1 and CDR2 (germline): SEHNR, FQNEAQ (reference sequence). The CDR3 extends over 13 amino acids. The V segment lost 6 bases and the J segment 2 bases; nucleotides outside the gene matches: 3. The CDR3 protein is CASRGGLNYGYTF. In DNA form, the CDR3 reads TGTGCCAGCAGAGGGGGCCTGAACTATGGCTACACCTTC.

The V gene is TRBV10-3, the J gene TRBJ2-7, with TRBD1 matching 9 bases. This CDR3 contains 15 residues. CDR1 is ENHRY and CDR2 is SYGVKD in the germline V gene. V lost 10 bases, J lost 5 bases, and 15 bases stayed unmatched. The CDR3 sequence: CASRLLGQGLDEQYF. CDR3 nucleotides: TGTGCCAGCAGACTATTGGGACAGGGATTGGACGAGCAGTACTTC.

V gene TRBV9 combines with J gene TRBJ1-6; D gene unclear. V was trimmed by 7 bases and J by 13 bases, leaving 18 bases between them. CDR3 size: 13 residues. Germline values: CDR1 SGDLS, CDR2 YYNGEE. In DNA, the CDR3 is TGTGCCAGCCGAGTTCGAGGGAATCAGCCCCTCCACTTT. Translation gives CASRVRGNQPLHF.

This clonotype has more than one count but fewer than ten. CDR3 protein: CSATLRDTQYF. CDR3 nucleotide sequence: TGCAGTGCTACTCTGCGTGATACGCAGTATTTT. The rearrangement links TRBV20-1 to TRBJ2-3, with D uncertain. Trimming removed 4 bases from V and 6 bases from J, with 8 bases in between. The CDR3 has 11 amino acids. The germline V gene has CDR1 DFQATT and CDR2 SNEGSKA (reference sequence).

This clonotype was counted at least ten times. One end of the junction fails to match germline, which may point to a read error. The chain links TRBV6-2 or TRBV6-3 to TRBJ2-7; 10 nucleotides align to TRBD1. This CDR3 has 13 residues. Germline V gives CDR1 MNHEY, CDR2 SVGEGT. CDR3 bases: TGCGCCAGCAGCAGGGACAGGGGTTACGAGCAGTACTTC. It yields the protein CASSRDRGYEQYF.

J is TRBJ1-4 and V is TRBV5-1, with 10 nucleotides matching TRBD1. V lost 0 bases to trimming and J lost 6 bases; unmatched junction nucleotides: 5. Germline V gene data show CDR1 as SGHRS and CDR2 as YFSETQ. The CDR3 runs 16 residues. Here the CDR3 DNA reads TGCGCCAGCAGCTTGGCCCGGGGGACAGGGGATGAAAAACTGTTTTTT. Residues: CASSLARGTGDEKLFF.

This rearrangement joins TRBV7-2 to TRBJ1-2; tentative D call: TRBD1 (5 bases). This CDR3 spans 13 amino acids. Germline V gives CDR1 SGHTA, CDR2 FQGNSA. V lost 11 bases, J lost 2 bases, and 15 bases lay in between. The CDR3, as DNA: TGTGCCTGGAACCCGACAGAAAACTATGGCTACACCTTC. Translating gives CAWNPTENYGYTF.

This clonotype was found a few times. The rearrangement joins TRBV12-3 or TRBV12-4 to TRBJ1-1; D perhaps matches TRBD1 (6 bases). The CDR3 is made up of 14 amino acids. Trimming removed 6 bases at V and 7 bases at J, with 18 bases between. In DNA, the CDR3 is TGTGCCAGCAGCCCCGTGCGGGGGCCTGGTGAAGCTTTCTTT. Its protein is CASSPVRGPGEAFF.

This clonotype occurred many times. This rearrangement joins TRBV10-3 to TRBJ1-5, with D unclear. This CDR3 has 13 residues. The V end lost 8 bases, the J end lost 0 bases, and 8 bases lay between the germline ends. Germline CDR1 is ENHRY and CDR2 is SYGVKD. CDR3 in amino acids: CAISKGSNQPQHF. The DNA for the CDR3 is TGTGCCATCTCTAAAGGTAGCAATCAGCCCCAGCATTTT.

On this clonotype: This may be a read error, as it is one base from a much larger clone. The chain is built from TRBV7-2 and TRBJ2-2, with D tentatively TRBD1 (5 bases). Trimming shortened V by 7 bases and J by 5 bases, and 14 bases separated the two germline ends. CDR3 length: 14 residues. Germline CDR1 is SGHTA and CDR2 is FQGNSA. The CDR3 loop is CASTSRTRTGELFF. CDR3 DNA sequence: TGTGCCAGCACCTCCCGGACAAGAACCGGGGAGCTGTTTTTT.

The chain links TRBV5-6 to TRBJ1-3; 10 positions match TRBD1. The junction had 5 bases not matched to a gene; V was cut back by 1 base and J by 1 base. This CDR3 has 17 amino acids. Germline V CDR1 and CDR2: SGHDT, YYEEEE. The DNA of the CDR3 is TGTGCCAGCAGCTTGACGGGACAGGGGTCTTCTGGAAACACCATATATTTT. Amino acid sequence: CASSLTGQGSSGNTIYF.

The rearrangement joins TRBV19 to TRBJ1-5, with unresolved D. The germline CDR1 and CDR2 sequences are LNHDA and SQIVND (reference sequence). The ends were cut back, 2 bases at V and 4 bases at J, with 18 bases in the middle. The CDR3 totals 17 residues. DNA for the CDR3: TGTGCCAGTAGTATATGGGAGGGCAGCGAAAGGAATCAGCCCCAGCATTTT. This codes for CASSIWEGSERNQPQHF.

To note about this clonotype: One junction end disagrees with the germline gene, perhaps due to a read error. The genes are TRBV10-3 and TRBJ2-7, with D uncertain. This CDR3 has 15 amino acids. From germline, CDR1 is ENHRY and CDR2 SYGVKD. The CDR3 DNA reads TGTGCCAGCAGTGAAGTCTTAGGCAAGACCTACGAGCAGTACTTC. Protein product: CASSEVLGKTYEQYF.

In the case of this clonotype: This may be a read error: a much more frequent sequence differs by one nucleotide. J is TRBJ1-1 and V is TRBV9; D possibly corresponds to TRBD1 (5 bases). With 3 bases removed from V and 0 bases from J, the gap between germline ends came to 15 bases. From germline, CDR1 is SGDLS and CDR2 YYNGEE. This CDR3 contains 16 residues. The CDR3 here is CASSAPGRGMNTEAFF. CDR3 DNA sequence: TGTGCCAGCAGCGCCCCGGGACGGGGAATGAACACTGAAGCTTTCTTT. The whole variable domain, remainder taken from reference TRBV9 and TRBJ1-1, is DSGVTQTPKHLITATGQRVTLRCSPRSGDLSVYWYQQSLDQGLQFLIQYYNGEERAKGNILERFSAQQFPDLHSELNLSSLELGDSALYFCASSAPGRGMNTEAFFGQGTRLTVV.

The chain carries TRBV27 and TRBJ1-2, with 7 bases lining up with TRBD1. V gave up 5 bases and J gave up 5 bases; unmatched junction bases: 11. Germline values: CDR1 MNHEY, CDR2 SMNVEV (reference sequence). CDR3 length: 15 amino acids. The DNA of the CDR3 is TGTGCCAGCAGTGGCGGGGACAGCCCCCTTTATGGCTACACCTTC. This translates into CASSGGDSPLYGYTF.

The table lists this clonotype with a count of one. V gene TRBV29-1 combines with J gene TRBJ2-5; D possibly corresponds to TRBD2 (6 bases). The J call is uncertain, as TRBJ2-1 better fits the DNA end. This CDR3 contains 13 residues. The germline CDR1 and CDR2 sequences are SQVTM and ANQGSEA. This CDR3 reads CSVEAGWRVEQFF. The DNA of the CDR3 is TGCAGCGTTGAAGCTGGCTGGAGGGTTGAGCAGTTCTTC.

This clonotype was detected many times. This sequence joins TRBV20-1 and TRBJ2-7; the match to TRBD1 covers 8 bases. Germline V gene lookup returns CDR1 DFQATT and CDR2 SNEGSKA (reference sequence). V lost 4 bases to trimming and J lost 2 bases; unmatched junction nucleotides: 7. This CDR3 is 14 amino acids long. The CDR3 nucleotides are TGCAGTGCTACTGGACAGGGTCGCGCCTACGAGCAGTACTTC. Encoded protein: CSATGQGRAYEQYF.

CDR3 DNA sequence: TGTGCCAGCAGTGAATTGTGGGACACAGATACGCAGTATTTT. Translated, it gives CASSELWDTDTQYF. J is TRBJ2-3 and V is TRBV2; D is uncertain. The V end lost 2 bases, the J end lost 2 bases, and 8 bases lay between the germline ends. There are 14 residues in the CDR3. CDR1 and CDR2 from the germline V gene are SNHLY and FYNNEI.

This clonotype occurred many times. The rearrangement uses TRBV7-9 and TRBJ1-1; a possible D gene is TRBD1 (5 bases). This CDR3 spans 14 amino acids. Trimming took off 5 bases at V and 5 bases at J, with 15 bases between the two ends. Per the germline V gene, CDR1 is SEHNR and CDR2 is FQNEAQ (reference sequence). CDR3 nucleotide sequence: TGTGCCAGCAGCCAAGAGCGGCGGGGGACTGAAGCTTTCTTT. It yields the protein CASSQERRGTEAFF.

The V call is TRBV12-5, the J call TRBJ1-5, with no clear D. Per the germline V gene, CDR1 is LGHNT and CDR2 is FRNRAP. This CDR3 contains 15 residues. V was trimmed by 2 bases and J by 7 bases, leaving 15 bases between them. The CDR3 region has the DNA TGTGCTAGTGGTTTGAGTATCGGTGGTGGGCAGCCCCAGCATTTT. Protein: CASGLSIGGGQPQHF.

This clonotype has more than one count but fewer than ten. The rearrangement links TRBV5-1 to TRBJ1-1, with 11 bases identical to TRBD1. V dropped 4 bases and J dropped 5; count of bases not matched to a gene: 10. The CDR3 sequence is 16 residues long. The germline gives CDR1 SGHRS, CDR2 YFSETQ. CDR3 protein: CASSLRTGGAGTEAFF. CDR3 in DNA: TGCGCCAGCAGCCTTCGGACAGGGGGCGCGGGGACTGAAGCTTTCTTT.

This clonotype was picked up many times. The chain has TRBV10-3 and TRBJ2-2; D is ambiguous. The germline V and J ends were trimmed by 3 bases and 0 bases, with 8 bases remaining between them. CDR1 and CDR2 from the germline V gene are ENHRY and SYGVKD. The CDR3 runs to 15 residues. The CDR3 loop reads CAISEQRANTGELFF. The DNA of the CDR3 is TGTGCCATCAGTGAACAACGGGCGAACACCGGGGAGCTGTTTTTT.